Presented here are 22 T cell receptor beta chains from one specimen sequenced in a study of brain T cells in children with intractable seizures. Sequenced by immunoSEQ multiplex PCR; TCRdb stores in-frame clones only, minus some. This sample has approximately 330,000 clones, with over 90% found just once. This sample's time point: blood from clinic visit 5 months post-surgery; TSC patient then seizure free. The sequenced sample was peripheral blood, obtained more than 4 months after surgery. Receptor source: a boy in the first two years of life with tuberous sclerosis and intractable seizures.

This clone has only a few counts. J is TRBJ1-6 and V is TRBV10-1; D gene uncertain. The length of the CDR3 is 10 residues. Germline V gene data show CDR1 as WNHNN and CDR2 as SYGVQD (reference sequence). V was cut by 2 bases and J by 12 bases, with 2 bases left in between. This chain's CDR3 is CASSEEPLHF. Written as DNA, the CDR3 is TGCGCCAGCAGTGAGGAACCCCTCCACTTT.

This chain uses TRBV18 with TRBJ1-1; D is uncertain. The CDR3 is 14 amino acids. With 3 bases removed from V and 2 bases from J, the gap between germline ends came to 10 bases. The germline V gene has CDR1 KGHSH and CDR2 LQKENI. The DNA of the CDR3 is TGTGCCAGCTCACCCCTACGGGGTAACACTGAAGCTTTCTTT. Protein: CASSPLRGNTEAFF.

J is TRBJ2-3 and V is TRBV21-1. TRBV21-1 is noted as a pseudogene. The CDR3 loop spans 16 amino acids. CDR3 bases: TGTGCCAGCAGCAAATCGGGCAGCCCCTTCGCAGATACGCAGTATTTT. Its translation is CASSKSGSPFADTQYF.

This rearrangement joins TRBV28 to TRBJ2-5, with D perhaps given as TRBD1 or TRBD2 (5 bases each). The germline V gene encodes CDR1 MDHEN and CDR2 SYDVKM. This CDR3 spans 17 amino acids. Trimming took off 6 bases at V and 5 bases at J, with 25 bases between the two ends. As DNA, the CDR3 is TGTGCCAGCAGGTACGGACCTACGGGGCAGTCAAAGGAGACCCAGTACTTC. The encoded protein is CASRYGPTGQSKETQYF.

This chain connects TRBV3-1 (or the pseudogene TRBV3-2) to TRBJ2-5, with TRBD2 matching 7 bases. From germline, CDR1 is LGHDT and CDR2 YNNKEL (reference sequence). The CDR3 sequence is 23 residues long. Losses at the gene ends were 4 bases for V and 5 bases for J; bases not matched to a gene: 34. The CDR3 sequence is CASSPHLYLFSGPEVWALETQYF. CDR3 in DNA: TGTGCCAGCAGCCCCCATCTCTACCTCTTTAGCGGGCCAGAGGTTTGGGCTTTGGAGACCCAGTACTTC.

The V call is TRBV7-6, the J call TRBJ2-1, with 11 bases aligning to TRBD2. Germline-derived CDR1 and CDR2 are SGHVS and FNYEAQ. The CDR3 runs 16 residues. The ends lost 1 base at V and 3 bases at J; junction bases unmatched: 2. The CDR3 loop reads CASSLVSGGDYNEQFF. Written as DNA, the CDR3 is TGTGCCAGCAGCTTAGTTAGCGGGGGGGACTACAATGAGCAGTTCTTC.

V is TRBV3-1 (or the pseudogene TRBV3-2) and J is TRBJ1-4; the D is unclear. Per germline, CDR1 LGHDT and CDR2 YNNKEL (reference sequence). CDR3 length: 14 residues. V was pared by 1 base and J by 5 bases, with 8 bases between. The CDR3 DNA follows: TGTGCCAGCAGCCAAGCAACAGTAAATGAAAAACTGTTTTTT. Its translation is CASSQATVNEKLFF.

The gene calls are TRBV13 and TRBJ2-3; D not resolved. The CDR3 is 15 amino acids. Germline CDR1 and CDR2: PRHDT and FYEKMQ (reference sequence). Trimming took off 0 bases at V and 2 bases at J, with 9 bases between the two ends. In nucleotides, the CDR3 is TGTGCCAGCAGCTTAGGCTGGGCGGACACAGATACGCAGTATTTT. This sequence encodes CASSLGWADTDTQYF.

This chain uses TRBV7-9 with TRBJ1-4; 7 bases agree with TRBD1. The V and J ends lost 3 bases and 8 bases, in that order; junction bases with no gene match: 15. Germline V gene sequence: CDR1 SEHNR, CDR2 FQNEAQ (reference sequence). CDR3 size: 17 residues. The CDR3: CASSLGDRDPPREKLFF. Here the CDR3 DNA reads TGTGCCAGCAGCTTGGGAGACAGGGACCCACCCCGAGAAAAACTGTTTTTT.

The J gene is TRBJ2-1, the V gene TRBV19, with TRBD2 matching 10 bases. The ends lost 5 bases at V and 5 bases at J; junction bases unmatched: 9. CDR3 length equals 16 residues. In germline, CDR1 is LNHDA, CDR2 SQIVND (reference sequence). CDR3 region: CASSWGRLAGNNEQFF. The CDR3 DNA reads TGTGCCAGTAGTTGGGGACGACTAGCGGGCAACAATGAGCAGTTCTTC.

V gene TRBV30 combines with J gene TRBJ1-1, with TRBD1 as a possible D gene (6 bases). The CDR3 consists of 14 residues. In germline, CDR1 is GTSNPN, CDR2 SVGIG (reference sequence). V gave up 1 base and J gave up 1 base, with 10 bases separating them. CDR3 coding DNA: TGTGCCTGGAGTGAGAAGGGGGGGAACACTGAAGCTTTCTTT. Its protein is CAWSEKGGNTEAFF.

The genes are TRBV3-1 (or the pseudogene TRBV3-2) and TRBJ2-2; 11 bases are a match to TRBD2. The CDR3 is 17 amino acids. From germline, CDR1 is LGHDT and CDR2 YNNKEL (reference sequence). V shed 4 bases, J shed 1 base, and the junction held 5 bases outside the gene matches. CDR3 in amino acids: CASSLFSGGENTGELFF. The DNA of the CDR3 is TGTGCCAGCAGCCTATTTAGCGGGGGGGAGAACACCGGGGAGCTGTTTTTT.

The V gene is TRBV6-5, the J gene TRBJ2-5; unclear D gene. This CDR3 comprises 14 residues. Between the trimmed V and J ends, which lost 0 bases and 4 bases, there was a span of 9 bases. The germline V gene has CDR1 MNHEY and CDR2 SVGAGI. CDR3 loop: CASSYSNLGETQYF. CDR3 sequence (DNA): TGTGCCAGCAGTTACTCGAATCTGGGAGAGACCCAGTACTTC.

CDR3 region: CASSSTATSGANVLTF. For the CDR3, the DNA is TGTGCCAGCAGCTCCACAGCCACCTCTGGGGCCAACGTCCTGACTTTC. This rearrangement joins TRBV7-6 to TRBJ2-6; D uncertain. V gave up 4 bases and J gave up 0 bases, with 10 bases separating them. The CDR3 has 16 amino acids. Germline CDR1 SGHVS, CDR2 FNYEAQ. Variable domain in full (rest from reference TRBV7-6 and TRBJ2-6): GAGVSQSPRYKVTKRGQDVALRCDPISGHVSLYWYRQALGQGPEFLTYFNYEAQQDKSGLPNDRFSAERPEGSISTLTIQRTEQRDSAMYRCASSSTATSGANVLTFGAGSRLTVL.

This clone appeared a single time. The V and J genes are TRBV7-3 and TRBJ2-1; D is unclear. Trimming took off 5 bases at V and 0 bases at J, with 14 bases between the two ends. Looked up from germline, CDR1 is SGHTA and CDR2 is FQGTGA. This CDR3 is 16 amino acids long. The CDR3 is CASSPKTGNSYNEQFF. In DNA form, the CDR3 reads TGTGCCAGCAGCCCCAAGACTGGCAACTCCTACAATGAGCAGTTCTTC.

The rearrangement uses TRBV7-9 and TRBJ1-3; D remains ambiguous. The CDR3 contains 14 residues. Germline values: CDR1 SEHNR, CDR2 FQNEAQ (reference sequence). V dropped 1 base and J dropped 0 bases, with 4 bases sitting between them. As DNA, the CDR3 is TGTGCCAGCAGCTTAGGACACTCTGGAAACACCATATATTTT. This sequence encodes CASSLGHSGNTIYF.

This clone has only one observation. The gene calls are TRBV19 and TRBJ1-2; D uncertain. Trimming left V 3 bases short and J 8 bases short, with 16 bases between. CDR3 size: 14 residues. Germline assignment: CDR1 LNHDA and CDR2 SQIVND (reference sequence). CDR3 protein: CASSIPGLRRGYTF. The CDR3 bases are TGTGCCAGTAGTATCCCCGGTTTAAGAAGGGGCTACACCTTC.

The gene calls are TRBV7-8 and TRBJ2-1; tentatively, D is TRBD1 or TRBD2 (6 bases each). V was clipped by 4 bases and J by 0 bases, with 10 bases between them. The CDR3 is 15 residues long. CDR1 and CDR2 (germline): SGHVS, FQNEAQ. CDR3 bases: TGTGCCAGCAGCTATGGGGGGCGCTCCTACAATGAGCAGTTCTTC. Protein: CASSYGGRSYNEQFF. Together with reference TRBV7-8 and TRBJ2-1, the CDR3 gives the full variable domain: GAGVSQSPRYKVAKRGQDVALRCDPISGHVSLFWYQQALGQGPEFLTYFQNEAQLDKSGLPSDRFFAERPEGSVSTLKIQRTQQEDSAVYLCASSYGGRSYNEQFFGPGTRLTVL.

The CDR3 sequence is CASSFGTSGYEQYF. CDR3 sequence (DNA): TGTGCCAGCAGTTTCGGGACTAGCGGTTACGAGCAGTACTTC. J is TRBJ2-7 and V is TRBV27, with 11 bases fitting TRBD2. Germline-derived CDR1 and CDR2 are MNHEY and SMNVEV (reference sequence). With V trimmed by 3 bases and J by 4 bases, 2 bases remained unmatched. This CDR3 is built from 14 residues.

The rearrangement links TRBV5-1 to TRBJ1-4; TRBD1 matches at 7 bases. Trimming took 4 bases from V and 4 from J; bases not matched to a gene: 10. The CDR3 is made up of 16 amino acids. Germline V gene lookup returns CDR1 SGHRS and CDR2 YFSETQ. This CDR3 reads CASSLKQGPFNEKLFF. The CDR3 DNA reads TGCGCCAGCAGCCTAAAACAGGGGCCCTTTAATGAAAAACTGTTTTTT.

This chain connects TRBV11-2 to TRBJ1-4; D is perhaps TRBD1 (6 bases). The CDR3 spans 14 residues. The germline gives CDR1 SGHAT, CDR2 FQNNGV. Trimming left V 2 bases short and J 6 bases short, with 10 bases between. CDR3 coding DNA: TGTGCCAGCAGCTTATCAGCAGGGGATGAAAAACTGTTTTTT. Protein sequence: CASSLSAGDEKLFF.

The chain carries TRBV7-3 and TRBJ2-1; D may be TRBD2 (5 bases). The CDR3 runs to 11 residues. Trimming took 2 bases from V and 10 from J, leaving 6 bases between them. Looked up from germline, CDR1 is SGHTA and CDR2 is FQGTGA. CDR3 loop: CASSLGGEQFF. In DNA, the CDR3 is TGTGCCAGCAGCTTAGGCGGGGAGCAGTTCTTC.